Presented here are 32 T cell receptor beta chains from one specimen sequenced in a study of blood T cell repertoires in COVID-19. Libraries were prepared by immunoSEQ multiplex PCR; TCRdb keeps only in-frame clonotypes and omits some of them. The sample lists about 60,000 clones, almost 90% occurring once. The material sequenced was peripheral blood. All receptors derive from a man in his sixties with acute or convalescent COVID-19.

The chain employs TRBV2 and TRBJ2-7, with D possibly TRBD1 on 6 matching bases. CDR3 length equals 14 residues. Germline CDR1 is SNHLY and CDR2 is FYNNEI. Trimming took 4 bases from V and 5 from J, leaving 15 bases between them. DNA of the CDR3: TGTGCCAGCAGTGTACAGGGATTGTTCCACGAGCAGTACTTC. Translation: CASSVQGLFHEQYF. The full variable domain, in which reference TRBV2 and TRBJ2-7 provide the parts outside the CDR3, is EPEVTQTPSHQVTQMGQEVILRCVPISNHLYFYWYRQILGQKVEFLVSFYNNEISEKSEIFDDQFSVERPDGSNFTLKIRSTKLEDSAMYFCASSVQGLFHEQYFGPGTRLTVT.

CDR3 bases: TGTGCCAGCAGCCGAGACAGGGGCCTGGGTTTTAACAATGAGCAGTTCTTC. Residues: CASSRDRGLGFNNEQFF. V is TRBV2 and J is TRBJ2-1; 8 positions match TRBD1. This CDR3 spans 17 amino acids. V shed 6 bases and J 5 bases; nucleotides not matched to a gene: 15. The germline V gene encodes CDR1 SNHLY and CDR2 FYNNEI. Variable domain in full (rest from reference TRBV2 and TRBJ2-1): EPEVTQTPSHQVTQMGQEVILRCVPISNHLYFYWYRQILGQKVEFLVSFYNNEISEKSEIFDDQFSVERPDGSNFTLKIRSTKLEDSAMYFCASSRDRGLGFNNEQFFGPGTRLTVL.

The V call is TRBV6-5, the J call TRBJ1-1, with 10 nucleotides matching TRBD1. Germline CDR1 is MNHEY and CDR2 is SVGAGI. Trimming took 6 bases from V and 5 from J; bases not matched to a gene: 3. The CDR3 is 13 residues long. The CDR3 DNA follows: TGTGCCAGCAGGTGGACAGGGGGGACTGAAGCTTTCTTT. Amino acids: CASRWTGGTEAFF.

V is TRBV5-6 and J is TRBJ2-3; perhaps TRBD2 as D (6 bases). The CDR3 has 14 amino acids. V was pared by 4 bases and J by 5 bases, with 14 bases between. The V gene's germline CDR1 is SGHDT and CDR2 YYEEEE. The DNA of the CDR3 is TGTGCCAGCAGCCCGGGGACTTGGGGAGATACGCAGTATTTT. Its translation: CASSPGTWGDTQYF.

The chain recombines TRBV2 with TRBJ1-5; tentatively, D is TRBD1 (5 bases). The CDR3 sequence is 15 residues long. The germline V gene encodes CDR1 SNHLY and CDR2 FYNNEI. V was trimmed by 2 bases and J by 1 base, leaving 9 bases between them. The DNA of the CDR3 is TGTGCCAGCAGTGAACGAAAGGGGAGCAATCAGCCCCAGCATTTT. Its protein product is CASSERKGSNQPQHF.

This clone was found once. This chain joins TRBV10-1 and TRBJ2-2; 7 nucleotides agree with TRBD2. This CDR3 spans 14 amino acids. Germline V lookup: CDR1 WNHNN, CDR2 SYGVQD (reference sequence). The junction had 7 bases not matched to a gene; V was cut back by 8 bases and J by 4 bases. CDR3 sequence reads: CASRRTRGTGELFF. CDR3 bases: TGCGCCAGCCGGAGGACTAGGGGCACCGGGGAGCTGTTTTTT.

V is TRBV5-1 and J is TRBJ2-1; 8 bases agree with TRBD2. V shed 7 bases, J shed 5 bases, and the junction held 14 bases outside the gene matches. This CDR3 has 16 amino acids. Per germline, CDR1 SGHRS and CDR2 YFSETQ. The CDR3 here is CASRLRTSLFDNEQFF. As DNA, the CDR3 is TGCGCCAGCCGCCTCCGGACTAGCTTGTTTGACAATGAGCAGTTCTTC.

The V and J genes are TRBV7-9 and TRBJ1-4; 7 bases match TRBD1. V dropped 5 bases and J dropped 7; count of bases not matched to a gene: 7. From germline, CDR1 is SEHNR and CDR2 FQNEAQ (reference sequence). The CDR3 contains 14 residues. CDR3 loop: CASSPGRGIEKLFF. CDR3 nucleotides: TGTGCCAGCAGCCCCGGCAGGGGGATTGAAAAACTGTTTTTT.

The J gene is TRBJ1-5, the V gene TRBV6-6; 7 bases are a match to TRBD1. The CDR3 is made up of 14 amino acids. V lost 5 bases and J lost 7; bases outside the gene matches: 8. CDR1 is MNHNY and CDR2 is SVGAGI in the germline V gene (reference sequence). The CDR3, as DNA: TGTGCCAGCAGTCCCGGGACAGCCCGGCAGCCCCAGCATTTT. Protein: CASSPGTARQPQHF.

CDR3 in DNA: TGTGCCAGCAGCCCCAGGACTGGAACTGAAGCTTTCTTT. Its protein is CASSPRTGTEAFF. The V call is TRBV7-3, the J call TRBJ1-1; D gene unclear. The CDR3 totals 13 residues. Germline loops: CDR1 SGHTA, CDR2 FQGTGA. Deletions cut 5 bases from V and 5 bases from J, with 12 bases between.

V is TRBV24-1 and J is TRBJ1-5; 10 bases align to TRBD1. J gave up 1 base and V 9 bases, and 2 bases lay outside the gene matches. This CDR3 contains 14 residues. Germline loops: CDR1 KGHDR, CDR2 SFDVKD. CDR3: CATAGQGSNQPQHF. CDR3 coding DNA: TGTGCCACCGCGGGACAGGGGAGCAATCAGCCCCAGCATTTT.

The chain recombines TRBV30 with TRBJ2-5, with 8 bases that match TRBD2. In germline, CDR1 is GTSNPN, CDR2 SVGIG (reference sequence). Germline trimming cut 3 bases from V and 7 bases from J; bases unmatched to any gene: 7. This CDR3 region has 13 residues. The CDR3 sequence is CAWSAGGVVTQYF. DNA for the CDR3: TGTGCCTGGAGCGCGGGGGGAGTGGTGACCCAGTACTTC.

This clone came up a few times. The rearrangement links TRBV7-3 to TRBJ2-1, with TRBD2 matching over 11 bases. The CDR3 sequence is 15 residues long. The ends lost 5 bases at V and 2 bases at J; junction bases unmatched: 2. Per the germline V gene, CDR1 is SGHTA and CDR2 is FQGTGA. CDR3 sequence reads: CASSQGLAAYNEQFF. DNA of the CDR3: TGTGCCAGCAGCCAGGGACTAGCGGCCTACAATGAGCAGTTCTTC.

V gene TRBV3-1 (or the pseudogene TRBV3-2) combines with J gene TRBJ1-1, with no clear D. V was trimmed by 4 bases and J by 10 bases, leaving 22 bases between them. CDR1 is LGHDT and CDR2 is YNNKEL in the germline V gene (reference sequence). There are 15 residues in the CDR3. CDR3: CASSPLAPSATGAFF. CDR3 DNA: TGTGCCAGCAGCCCCCTCGCCCCAAGTGCGACGGGAGCTTTCTTT.

The rearrangement links TRBV15 to TRBJ1-2; TRBD1 might be the D (5 bases). The V and J ends lost 3 bases and 4 bases respectively, with 15 bases between them. Germline values: CDR1 LNHNV, CDR2 YYDKDF (reference sequence). The CDR3 contains 15 residues. CDR3 sequence (DNA): TGTGCCACCAGCAGCCGGGGGGGTCTCGGCTATGGCTACACCTTC. Residues: CATSSRGGLGYGYTF.

The chain combines TRBV6-1 with TRBJ1-6; D not resolved. Trimming pared 2 bases from V and 7 bases from J, leaving 6 bases between. CDR3 size: 13 residues. Germline assignment: CDR1 MNHNS and CDR2 SASEGT. CDR3 loop: CASSENMNSPLHF. CDR3 sequence (DNA): TGTGCCAGCAGTGAAAATATGAATTCACCCCTCCACTTT.

This clone was picked up one time. J is TRBJ2-7 and V is TRBV5-1; no clear D. Trimming stripped 0 bases from V and 3 bases from J, with 4 bases between. Per germline, CDR1 SGHRS and CDR2 YFSETQ. The CDR3 totals 12 residues. CDR3 protein: CASSLDYYEQYF. The CDR3 DNA reads TGCGCCAGCAGCTTGGACTACTACGAGCAGTACTTC.

A few counts support this clone. The chain uses TRBV6-5 and TRBJ1-2, with D perhaps TRBD1 (5 bases). In germline, CDR1 is MNHEY, CDR2 SVGAGI. V gave up 8 bases and J gave up 8 bases, with 15 bases separating them. There are 12 residues in the CDR3. The CDR3: CASAGGSWGYTF. In nucleotides, the CDR3 is TGTGCCAGCGCGGGGGGAAGCTGGGGCTACACCTTC.

The chain couples TRBV24-1 to TRBJ1-1, with unresolved D. CDR3 size: 12 residues. Germline V CDR1 and CDR2: KGHDR, SFDVKD. Trimming took 3 bases from V and 11 from J, leaving 12 bases between them. The CDR3 DNA sequence: TGTGCCACCAGTGATGAGGGCAGGAAGGCTTTCTTT. This encodes CATSDEGRKAFF.

This clone was detected a few times. The chain is built from TRBV7-8 and TRBJ1-5; D gene ambiguous. V was shortened by 1 base and J by 2 bases, with 6 bases between the two germline ends. The CDR3 contains 14 residues. Looked up from germline, CDR1 is SGHVS and CDR2 is FQNEAQ. Here the CDR3 reads CASSLVGGNQPQHF. The CDR3 nucleotides read TGTGCCAGCAGCTTAGTCGGGGGCAATCAGCCCCAGCATTTT.

This chain joins TRBV3-1 (or the pseudogene TRBV3-2) and TRBJ1-5; D may be TRBD1 (6 bases). The V gene's germline CDR1 is LGHDT and CDR2 YNNKEL (reference sequence). The CDR3 contains 16 residues. Trimming took 10 bases from V and 4 from J, leaving 23 bases between them. The CDR3 DNA reads as TGTGCCAACCCGAGGGGGTCCCCGTCGGGTAATCAGCCCCAGCATTTT. Its protein is CANPRGSPSGNQPQHF.

The chain is built from TRBV27 and TRBJ2-3, with D perhaps TRBD2 (7 bases). This CDR3 has 13 residues. In germline, CDR1 is MNHEY, CDR2 SMNVEV (reference sequence). V lost 5 bases and J 4 bases, leaving 10 bases between the germline ends. In DNA, the CDR3 is TGTGCCAGCAGTAGGGGGGGGCCAGATACGCAGTATTTT. The encoded protein is CASSRGGPDTQYF.

This clone was seen a few times. The chain joins TRBV27 to TRBJ2-7; no clear D. Trimming took off 2 bases at V and 3 bases at J, with 5 bases between the two ends. There are 12 residues in the CDR3. Germline-derived CDR1 and CDR2 are MNHEY and SMNVEV (reference sequence). CDR3 DNA: TGTGCCAGCAGTTTAGACAACTACGAGCAGTACTTC. It specifies CASSLDNYEQYF.

The rearrangement joins TRBV19 to TRBJ2-7, with D perhaps TRBD1 (6 bases). Germline CDR1 LNHDA, CDR2 SQIVND (reference sequence). V gave up 10 bases and J gave up 5 bases, with 24 bases separating them. The CDR3 runs to 15 residues. The chain's CDR3 is CATSPRQASRDEQYF. The CDR3 DNA follows: TGTGCCACTTCACCCCGACAGGCCAGCAGGGACGAGCAGTACTTC.

There are a few counts of this clone. The rearrangement joins TRBV10-1 to TRBJ1-1; the D gene is possibly TRBD1 (5 bases). Germline V CDR1 and CDR2: WNHNN, SYGVQD (reference sequence). The CDR3 length is 12 residues. Trimming pared 8 bases from V and 4 bases from J, leaving 11 bases between. The chain's CDR3 is CASSREGTEAFF. DNA for the CDR3: TGCGCCAGCTCCAGGGAGGGCACTGAAGCTTTCTTT.

The chain has TRBV18 and TRBJ1-1; tentative D call: TRBD1 (5 bases). The CDR3 spans 13 residues. The ends were cut back, 3 bases at V and 2 bases at J, with 7 bases in the middle. Germline CDR1 reads KGHSH; CDR2 reads LQKENI. This CDR3 is CASSPTANTEAFF. The CDR3 region has the DNA TGTGCCAGCTCACCGACAGCTAACACTGAAGCTTTCTTT.

CDR3 sequence (DNA): TGTGCCAGCAGTAACCCCTGGGACTTCACAGATACGCAGTATTTT. Translating gives CASSNPWDFTDTQYF. V and J are TRBV6-5 and TRBJ2-3; maybe TRBD2 (6 bases). Germline V CDR1 and CDR2: MNHEY, SVGAGI. The V end was cut by 5 bases, the J end by 2 bases, with 14 bases between. The CDR3 consists of 15 residues.

This chain connects TRBV7-9 to TRBJ2-3; TRBD2 matches 7 bases. Germline CDR1 and CDR2: SEHNR and FQNEAQ (reference sequence). V shed 5 bases and J 0 bases; nucleotides not matched to a gene: 5. The CDR3 runs 15 residues. CDR3 nucleotides: TGTGCCAGCAGCCCGACTAGCCTAAGCACAGATACGCAGTATTTT. This encodes CASSPTSLSTDTQYF.

This clone is a singleton in its sample. This chain uses TRBV21-1 with TRBJ2-7; the table names TRBD2, a call not compared with the DNA. TRBV21-1 is termed a pseudogene. The CDR3 totals 22 residues. DNA of the CDR3: TGTGCCAGCAGCAAGCAGCCAGTAAAGCTCCTGTGTGGCGGGAGTTACTCCTACGAGCAGTACTTC. Translated, it gives CASSKQPVKLLCGGSYSYEQYF.

The chain recombines TRBV11-2 with TRBJ2-7; 8 positions agree with TRBD1. The CDR3 has 15 residues. With 4 bases clipped from V and 2 bases from J, the junction kept 7 bases outside the gene matches. Germline V gene data show CDR1 as SGHAT and CDR2 as FQNNGV. CDR3 sequence (DNA): TGTGCCAGCAGCTCACCTCGGGACAGGCCCTACGAGCAGTACTTC. This gives the protein CASSSPRDRPYEQYF.

This chain connects TRBV28 to TRBJ2-7; maybe TRBD2 (5 bases). The CDR3 has 19 residues. The V gene lost 1 base and the J gene lost 0 bases, with 22 bases spanning the gap. The V gene's germline CDR1 is MDHEN and CDR2 SYDVKM. In nucleotides, the CDR3 is TGTGCCAGCAGTTTATTCCCAATTTTCGGCGGACTCGACTCCTACGAGCAGTACTTC. It is translated as CASSLFPIFGGLDSYEQYF.

The chain uses TRBV19 and TRBJ1-1, with 9 bases aligning to TRBD1. Germline V gene lookup returns CDR1 LNHDA and CDR2 SQIVND (reference sequence). The V segment lost 9 bases and the J segment 1 base; nucleotides outside the gene matches: 0. The CDR3 contains 12 residues. Written as DNA, the CDR3 is TGTGCCAGGGACAGGGGGAACACTGAAGCTTTCTTT. It translates to CARDRGNTEAFF.